Listed here is a single T cell receptor beta chain. This specimen belongs to a study of blood T cell repertoires in COVID-19. At the level of the study: Sites across the United States, Italy and Spain contributed samples from acute and convalescent COVID-19. Nucleic acid was either cDNA or gDNA, and it came from T cells, B-cell-depleted T cells, or PBMCs.

CDR1 and CDR2 (germline): KGHDR, SFDVKD. V was cut by 9 bases and J by 8 bases, with 18 bases left in between. CDR3 length: 14 amino acids. Study processing details: Amplified reference gene primers provided the basis for estimating nucleated cell counts. Here immunoSEQ multiplex PCR was the method, and the copy in TCRdb shows in-frame clones only, minus some. V and J calls and clone size are copied from that table; D and trimming were computed from the DNA. In the table there are tens of thousands of clones, more than 80% of which are singletons. What was sequenced was peripheral blood. The V gene is TRBV24-1, the J gene TRBJ2-2, with a tentative D call TRBD1 (5 bases). This TCR was sampled from a man in his thirties or forties with acute or convalescent COVID-19. The CDR3 loop reads CATCGGAEAGELFF. The CDR3 DNA sequence: TGTGCCACCTGCGGTGGGGCCGAGGCGGGGGAGCTGTTTTTT.